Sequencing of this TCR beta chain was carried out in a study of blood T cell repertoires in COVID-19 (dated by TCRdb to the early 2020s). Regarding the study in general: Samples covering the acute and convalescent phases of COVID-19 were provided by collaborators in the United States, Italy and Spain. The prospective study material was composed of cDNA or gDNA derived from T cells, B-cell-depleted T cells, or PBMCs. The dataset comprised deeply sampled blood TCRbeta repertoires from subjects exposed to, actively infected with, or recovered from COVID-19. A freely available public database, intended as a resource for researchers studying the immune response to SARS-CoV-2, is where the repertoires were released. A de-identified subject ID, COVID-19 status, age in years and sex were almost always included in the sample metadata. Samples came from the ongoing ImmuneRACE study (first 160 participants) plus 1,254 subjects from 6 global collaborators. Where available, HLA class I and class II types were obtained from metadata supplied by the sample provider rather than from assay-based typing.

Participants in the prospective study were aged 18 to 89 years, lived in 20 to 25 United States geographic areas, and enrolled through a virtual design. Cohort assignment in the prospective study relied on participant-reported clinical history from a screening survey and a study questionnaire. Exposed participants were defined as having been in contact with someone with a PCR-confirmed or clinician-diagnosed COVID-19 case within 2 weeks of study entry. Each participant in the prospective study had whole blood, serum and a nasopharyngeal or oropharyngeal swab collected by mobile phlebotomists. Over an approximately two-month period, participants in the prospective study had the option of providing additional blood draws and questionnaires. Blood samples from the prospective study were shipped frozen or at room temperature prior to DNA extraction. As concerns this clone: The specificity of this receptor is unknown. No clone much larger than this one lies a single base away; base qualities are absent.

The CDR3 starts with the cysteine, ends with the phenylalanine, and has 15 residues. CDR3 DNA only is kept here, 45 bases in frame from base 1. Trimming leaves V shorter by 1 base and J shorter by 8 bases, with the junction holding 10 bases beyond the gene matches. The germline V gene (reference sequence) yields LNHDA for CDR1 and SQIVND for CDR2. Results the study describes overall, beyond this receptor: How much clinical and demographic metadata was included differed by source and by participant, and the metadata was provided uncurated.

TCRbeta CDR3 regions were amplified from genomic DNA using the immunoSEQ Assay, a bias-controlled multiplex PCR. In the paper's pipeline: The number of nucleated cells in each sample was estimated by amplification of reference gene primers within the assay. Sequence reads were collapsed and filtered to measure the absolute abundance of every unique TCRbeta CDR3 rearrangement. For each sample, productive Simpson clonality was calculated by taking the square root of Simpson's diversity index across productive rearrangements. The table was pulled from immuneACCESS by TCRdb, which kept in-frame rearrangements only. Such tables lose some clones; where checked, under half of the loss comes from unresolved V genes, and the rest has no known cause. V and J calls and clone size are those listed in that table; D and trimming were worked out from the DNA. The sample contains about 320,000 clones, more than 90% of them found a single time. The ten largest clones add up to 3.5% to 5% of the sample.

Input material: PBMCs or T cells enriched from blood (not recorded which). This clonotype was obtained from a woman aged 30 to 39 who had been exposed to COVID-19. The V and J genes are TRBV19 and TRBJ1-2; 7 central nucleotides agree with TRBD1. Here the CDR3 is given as CASSIALGQAGGYTF. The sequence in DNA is TGTGCCAGTAGTATAGCCCTCGGACAGGCTGGGGGCTACACCTTC.